The next 23 T cell receptor beta chains were all read from a single sample in a study of T cell responses to AZD1222 COVID-19 vaccine. TCRdb's copy holds only in-frame clones and misses some; the assay was immunoSEQ multiplex PCR. The data hold about 160,000 clones, with 92% observed a single time. Sequences were derived from peripheral blood, sampled on day 0 of MenACWY control vaccination. The receptors shown here come from an adult in good health.

This sequence joins TRBV4-1 and TRBJ2-1; D assignment may be TRBD1 or TRBD2 (5 bases each). Germline V gene sequence: CDR1 MGHRA, CDR2 YSYEKL. The CDR3 runs 14 residues. V was trimmed by 2 bases and J by 7 bases, leaving 12 bases between them. CDR3 protein: CASSQPWGSNEQFF. Written as DNA, the CDR3 is TGCGCCAGCAGCCAACCCTGGGGGAGTAATGAGCAGTTCTTC.

The V gene is TRBV16, the J gene TRBJ1-3, with D tentatively TRBD1 (5 bases). The germline gives CDR1 KGHSY, CDR2 FQNENV. Trimming cost V 1 base and J 1 base, with 8 bases left between them. The CDR3 runs 15 residues. The DNA for the CDR3 is TGTGCCAGCAGCCAATTTTCAGGGTCTGGAAACACCATATATTTT. Amino acids: CASSQFSGSGNTIYF.

The count of this clone is one. The chain couples TRBV2 to TRBJ1-2; D is unclear. Trimming pared 6 bases from V and 8 bases from J, leaving 13 bases between. Germline V gene lookup returns CDR1 SNHLY and CDR2 FYNNEI. The length of the CDR3 is 12 residues. CDR3 residues: CASRVITIGYTF. The CDR3 DNA sequence: TGTGCCAGCAGGGTTATAACTATAGGCTACACCTTC. The whole variable domain, filled in from reference TRBV2 and TRBJ1-2, reads EPEVTQTPSHQVTQMGQEVILRCVPISNHLYFYWYRQILGQKVEFLVSFYNNEISEKSEIFDDQFSVERPDGSNFTLKIRSTKLEDSAMYFCASRVITIGYTFGSGTRLTVV.

The chain uses TRBV5-1 and TRBJ1-1; 7 positions agree with TRBD1. The CDR3 spans 12 residues. CDR1 is SGHRS and CDR2 is YFSETQ in the germline V gene. The trim removed 4 bases at V and 6 bases at J, leaving 3 bases unmatched. This CDR3 reads CASSPQGAEAFF. The DNA of the CDR3 is TGCGCCAGCAGCCCGCAGGGGGCTGAAGCTTTCTTT.

This chain connects TRBV5-1 to TRBJ1-2; D unresolved. Germline loops: CDR1 SGHRS, CDR2 YFSETQ. This CDR3 comprises 13 residues. The V and J ends lost 0 bases and 5 bases respectively, with 8 bases between them. The CDR3 nucleotides are TGCGCCAGCAGCTTGGCCGGGCAGTATGGCTACACCTTC. Amino acids: CASSLAGQYGYTF.

The chain carries TRBV6-6 and TRBJ2-7; D gene ambiguous. Trimming took off 9 bases at V and 2 bases at J, with 23 bases between the two ends. The V gene's germline CDR1 is MNHNY and CDR2 SVGAGI (reference sequence). The CDR3 length is 16 residues. The CDR3 bases are TGTGCCAGTCAACGATCTCTGAACAGTCAAACCTACGAGCAGTACTTC. Translated, it gives CASQRSLNSQTYEQYF.

The chain has TRBV28 and TRBJ1-6; D call uncertain. The V end was cut by 1 base, the J end by 5 bases, with 9 bases between. The CDR3 loop spans 15 amino acids. Per the germline V gene, CDR1 is MDHEN and CDR2 is SYDVKM. CDR3 bases: TGTGCCAGCAGTTTATTCGTACTGAATAATTCACCCCTCCACTTT. Its translation is CASSLFVLNNSPLHF.

The V call is TRBV7-9, the J call TRBJ2-2; 8 bases match TRBD2. Trimming cost V 3 bases and J 6 bases; bases outside gene matches: 3. Germline V gene data show CDR1 as SEHNR and CDR2 as FQNEAQ (reference sequence). The length of the CDR3 is 14 residues. Written as DNA, the CDR3 is TGTGCCAGCAGCTTGGGACTAGTTCCCGGGGAGCTGTTTTTT. This sequence encodes CASSLGLVPGELFF.

This chain uses TRBV7-9 with TRBJ2-1; 8 nucleotides match TRBD2. The J segment lost 10 bases and the V segment lost 0 bases, leaving 5 bases of the junction unmatched. This CDR3 contains 14 residues. Germline CDR1 and CDR2: SEHNR and FQNEAQ (reference sequence). The DNA for the CDR3 is TGTGCCAGCAGCTTAGCTAGCGGGACTTGGGAGCAGTTCTTC. Its translation is CASSLASGTWEQFF.

Only one count was recorded for this clone. The chain carries TRBV5-1 and TRBJ2-7; 7 bases line up with TRBD2. With 3 bases clipped from V and 4 bases from J, the junction kept 4 bases outside the gene matches. Germline V gene sequence: CDR1 SGHRS, CDR2 YFSETQ. This CDR3 region has 13 residues. The CDR3 loop reads CASSSAGVYEQYF. In DNA form, the CDR3 reads TGCGCCAGCAGCTCGGCGGGGGTATACGAGCAGTACTTC.

The rearrangement uses TRBV6-5 and TRBJ2-1, with TRBD2 as a possible D gene (6 bases). Trimming left V 6 bases short and J 4 bases short, with 10 bases between. The V gene's germline CDR1 is MNHEY and CDR2 SVGAGI. The CDR3 contains 13 residues. The CDR3, as DNA: TGTGCCAGCAGCCCCGGGAGTTACAATGAGCAGTTCTTC. Amino acids: CASSPGSYNEQFF.

The genes are TRBV7-3 and TRBJ2-2; D might be TRBD2 (5 bases). The germline CDR1 and CDR2 sequences are SGHTA and FQGTGA. V dropped 4 bases and J dropped 1 base, with 16 bases sitting between them. The length of the CDR3 is 17 residues. CDR3 region: CASSSLTLAQNTGELFF. CDR3 in DNA: TGTGCCAGCAGCTCCCTTACCCTAGCACAGAACACCGGGGAGCTGTTTTTT.

The chain couples TRBV19 to TRBJ1-2; TRBD1 matches at 7 bases. The CDR3 is made up of 14 amino acids. Looked up from germline, CDR1 is LNHDA and CDR2 is SQIVND (reference sequence). Trimming took 7 bases from V and 3 from J; bases not matched to a gene: 8. CDR3 protein: CASNRQGEDYGYTF. CDR3 coding DNA: TGTGCCAGTAACAGACAGGGCGAGGACTATGGCTACACCTTC.

The chain combines TRBV7-2 with TRBJ1-5, with D possibly being TRBD1 (6 bases). Germline V gene sequence: CDR1 SGHTA, CDR2 FQGNSA. The germline V and J ends were trimmed by 8 bases and 3 bases, with 8 bases remaining between them. This CDR3 region has 12 residues. The CDR3 DNA reads as TGTGCCAGCGGGGGCAACAATCAGCCCCAGCATTTT. This sequence encodes CASGGNNQPQHF.

This sequence joins TRBV19 and TRBJ1-2; no firm D call. From germline, CDR1 is LNHDA and CDR2 SQIVND (reference sequence). Between the trimmed V and J ends, which lost 1 base and 4 bases, there was a span of 16 bases. The CDR3 extends over 16 amino acids. CDR3 amino acids: CASSIVGGSSIYGYTF. CDR3 coding DNA: TGTGCCAGTAGTATAGTCGGCGGCAGCAGTATCTATGGCTACACCTTC.

The rearrangement joins TRBV28 to TRBJ1-5; weak D call: TRBD1 (6 bases). The CDR3 length is 14 residues. CDR1 MDHEN and CDR2 SYDVKM come from the germline V gene. Trimming stripped 3 bases from V and 11 bases from J, with 17 bases between. Here the CDR3 DNA reads TGTGCCAGCAGTTTCCAGGGGAGGAGTACATCCCAGCATTTT. Amino acids: CASSFQGRSTSQHF.

This CDR3 reads CASSLPGGRRSPLHF. The CDR3 DNA sequence: TGTGCCAGCAGCTTGCCGGGTGGCAGGAGGTCACCCCTCCACTTT. This chain links TRBV5-6 with TRBJ1-6; D remains ambiguous. The CDR3 consists of 15 residues. CDR1 and CDR2 from the germline V gene are SGHDT and YYEEEE. The germline V and J ends were trimmed by 1 base and 10 bases, with 15 bases remaining between them.

V usage is TRBV20-1 and J usage is TRBJ2-7; the match to TRBD2 covers 7 bases. J was trimmed by 3 bases and V by 3 bases; bases with no gene match: 14. CDR1 is DFQATT, CDR2 SNEGSKA, per germline (reference sequence). The CDR3 spans 16 residues. The CDR3 coding sequence is TGCAGTGCTAGTCTCAGGACTAGTTCGTACATCTACGAGCAGTACTTC. Amino acids: CSASLRTSSYIYEQYF.

This chain joins TRBV30 and TRBJ1-3, with TRBD1 matching 8 bases. Trimming at V came to 2 bases and at J to 2 bases, leaving 5 bases not matched to a gene. The length of the CDR3 is 15 residues. The germline V gene has CDR1 GTSNPN and CDR2 SVGIG (reference sequence). The CDR3 sequence: CAWSLDRGTGNTIYF. The CDR3 DNA is TGTGCCTGGAGTCTCGACAGGGGCACTGGAAACACCATATATTTT.

The chain employs TRBV7-8 and TRBJ1-3, with D perhaps matching TRBD1 (6 bases). The germline CDR1 and CDR2 sequences are SGHVS and FQNEAQ. The CDR3 runs to 16 residues. The V end was cut by 1 base, the J end by 0 bases, with 10 bases between. CDR3 amino acids: CASSLVDSFSGNTIYF. CDR3 in DNA: TGTGCCAGCAGCTTAGTGGACAGTTTCTCTGGAAACACCATATATTTT.

The V and J genes are TRBV11-2 and TRBJ1-1; 7 bases fit TRBD1. CDR1 is SGHAT and CDR2 is FQNNGV in the germline V gene. V gave up 2 bases and J gave up 4 bases; unmatched junction bases: 1. The CDR3 has 13 residues. CDR3 in amino acids: CASSLRQGTEAFF. The CDR3 DNA reads as TGTGCCAGCAGCTTACGACAGGGCACTGAAGCTTTCTTT.

The chain recombines TRBV7-6 with TRBJ2-7; D call uncertain. This CDR3 has 11 residues. Germline CDR1 SGHVS, CDR2 FNYEAQ. Trimming pared 7 bases from V and 2 bases from J, leaving 6 bases between. CDR3: CASMSTYEQYF. The CDR3 nucleotides read TGTGCCAGCATGTCGACCTACGAGCAGTACTTC.

This chain connects TRBV30 to TRBJ1-5; the D is unclear. In germline, CDR1 is GTSNPN, CDR2 SVGIG (reference sequence). This CDR3 region has 14 residues. Between the trimmed V and J ends, which lost 1 base and 6 bases, there was a span of 13 bases. The CDR3 spells CAWSGGGGSQPQHF. CDR3 coding DNA: TGTGCCTGGAGTGGGGGAGGAGGAAGTCAGCCCCAGCATTTT.